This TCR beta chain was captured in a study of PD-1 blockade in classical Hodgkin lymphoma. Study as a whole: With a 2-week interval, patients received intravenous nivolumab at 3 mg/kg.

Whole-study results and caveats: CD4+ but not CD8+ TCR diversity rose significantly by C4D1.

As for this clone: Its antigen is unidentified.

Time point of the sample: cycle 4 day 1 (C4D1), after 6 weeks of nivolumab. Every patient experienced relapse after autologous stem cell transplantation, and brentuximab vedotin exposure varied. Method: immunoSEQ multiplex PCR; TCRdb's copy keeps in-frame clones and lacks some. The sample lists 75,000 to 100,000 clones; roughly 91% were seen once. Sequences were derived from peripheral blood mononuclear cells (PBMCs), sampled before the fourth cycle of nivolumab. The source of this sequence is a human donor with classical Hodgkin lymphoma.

The CDR3 DNA is TGTGCCAGCACTACAAGGACAAAAGCTGAAGCTTTCTTT. Encoded protein: CASTTRTKAEAFF. The genes are TRBV6-6 and TRBJ1-1, with TRBD1 as a possible D gene (5 bases). This CDR3 is built from 13 residues. Germline V CDR1 and CDR2: MNHNY, SVGAGI (reference sequence). With 7 bases removed from V and 6 bases from J, the gap between germline ends came to 15 bases.